These 22 T cell receptor beta chains share one sample of origin, sequenced in a study of identical twins. Using its own MiXCR run on the 5' RACE reads, TCRdb lists one record per CDR3 protein. This table holds 1,800,000 or so distinct CDR3 sequences, around a third found once. The sequencing input was cord blood. These receptors were collected from a newborn girl in good health.

This clonotype was seen more than once but under ten times. The chain has TRBV20-1 and TRBJ2-4; D remains ambiguous. CDR3 length: 14 residues. CDR1 is DFQATT, CDR2 SNEGSKA, per germline (reference sequence). Between the trimmed V and J ends, which lost 3 bases and 1 base, there was a span of 10 bases. CDR3 amino acids: CSASRGNAKNIQYF. CDR3 nucleotides: TGCAGTGCTAGTCGAGGAAATGCCAAAAACATTCAGTACTTC.

In this sample, this clonotype turned up a few times. V and J are TRBV3-1 and TRBJ1-2; 7 bases agree with TRBD1. Germline CDR1 reads LGHDT; CDR2 reads YNNKEL (reference sequence). CDR3 length: 16 amino acids. Germline trimming cut 1 base from V and 4 bases from J; bases unmatched to any gene: 9. The CDR3 spells CASSQGQGVGSYGYTF. The CDR3, as DNA: TGTGCCAGCAGCCAAGGGCAGGGGGTTGGCAGCTATGGCTACACCTTC.

This clonotype was found a few times. This chain joins TRBV4-1 and TRBJ2-1, with D possibly matching TRBD2 (6 bases). V shed 2 bases and J shed 3 bases, with 17 bases lying between them. Germline CDR1 MGHRA, CDR2 YSYEKL. This CDR3 comprises 17 residues. For the CDR3, the DNA is TGCGCCAGCAGCCAAACAGACGGGAGAGGGATCTACAATGAGCAGTTCTTC. This translates into CASSQTDGRGIYNEQFF.

Many counts were recorded for this clonotype. This sequence joins TRBV12-3 or TRBV12-4 and TRBJ2-7, with 8 bases matching TRBD1. The CDR3 has 12 amino acids. V gave up 6 bases and J gave up 4 bases; unmatched junction bases: 2. Here the CDR3 DNA reads TGTGCCAGCAGACAGGGGGTATACGAGCAGTACTTC. This gives the protein CASRQGVYEQYF.

This clonotype was observed a handful of times. The J gene is TRBJ2-1, the V gene TRBV5-6; 11 positions match TRBD2. This CDR3 is built from 16 residues. Per the germline V gene, CDR1 is SGHDT and CDR2 is YYEEEE. Trimming took 4 bases from V and 4 from J; bases not matched to a gene: 7. The CDR3 here is CASSPDPSGGYNEQFF. CDR3 in DNA: TGTGCCAGCAGCCCCGACCCTAGCGGGGGGTACAATGAGCAGTTCTTC.

The rearrangement links TRBV2 to TRBJ1-2; D unresolved. The V gene lost 7 bases and the J gene lost 4 bases, with 13 bases spanning the gap. Germline CDR1 SNHLY, CDR2 FYNNEI. The CDR3 is made up of 13 amino acids. The CDR3 here is CASKVGDLYGYTF. In DNA form, the CDR3 reads TGTGCCAGCAAGGTTGGCGACCTCTATGGCTACACCTTC.

Notes on this clonotype: Sequence at one end of the junction differs from germline and may be a read error. The chain links TRBV12-3 or TRBV12-4 to TRBJ2-5, with 11 nucleotides matching TRBD2. The CDR3 extends over 15 amino acids. The CDR3 sequence: CASRLAGGPRETQYF. The DNA of the CDR3 is TGTGCCAGCCGTTTAGCGGGAGGGCCCCGGGAGACCCAGTACTTC.

J is TRBJ1-3 and V is TRBV20-1; D is undetermined. This CDR3 region has 14 residues. Trimming stripped 6 bases from V and 0 bases from J, with 12 bases between. Germline lookup yields CDR1 DFQATT and CDR2 SNEGSKA (reference sequence). For the CDR3, the DNA is TGCAGTGCCCAGGACGGTAGCTCTGGAAACACCATATATTTT. Residues: CSAQDGSSGNTIYF.

The J gene is TRBJ2-7, the V gene TRBV5-1; D is unclear. Germline V gene data show CDR1 as SGHRS and CDR2 as YFSETQ. The V end lost 0 bases, the J end lost 3 bases, and 10 bases lay between the germline ends. The CDR3 sequence is 14 residues long. CDR3 region: CASSLGQYIYEQYF. As DNA, the CDR3 is TGCGCCAGCAGCTTGGGCCAATACATCTACGAGCAGTACTTC.

The chain has TRBV14 and TRBJ2-5, with D tentatively TRBD1 (5 bases). Germline V gives CDR1 SGHDN, CDR2 FVKESK. The germline V and J ends were trimmed by 1 base and 7 bases, with 7 bases remaining between them. This CDR3 is built from 12 residues. The CDR3 protein is CASSQVGPTQYF. In DNA, the CDR3 is TGTGCCAGCAGCCAAGTGGGGCCGACCCAGTACTTC.

The chain combines TRBV7-9 with TRBJ1-1; tentative D call: TRBD1 (5 bases). Germline V gene data show CDR1 as SEHNR and CDR2 as FQNEAQ (reference sequence). The CDR3 has 16 amino acids. V was clipped by 1 base and J by 4 bases, with 16 bases between them. CDR3 nucleotides: TGTGCCAGCAGCTTAGGACCAGGGAACGGTGGCACTGAAGCTTTCTTT. It is translated as CASSLGPGNGGTEAFF.

The rearrangement uses TRBV6-5 and TRBJ2-5; TRBD2 agrees at 9 bases. CDR3 length equals 16 residues. Germline V lookup: CDR1 MNHEY, CDR2 SVGAGI. V trimming: 2 bases; J trimming: 11 bases; junction bases outside the gene matches: 15. CDR3 residues: CASSYRASGTSDEQYF. CDR3 DNA sequence: TGTGCCAGCAGTTACCGGGCTAGCGGGACGAGCGATGAGCAGTACTTC.

The chain combines TRBV24-1 with TRBJ2-4; 9 bases match TRBD1. The DNA end lines up better with TRBJ2-7; the J call may be wrong. CDR1 is KGHDR, CDR2 SFDVKD, per germline. The CDR3 is 14 residues long. For the CDR3, the DNA is TGTGCCACCAGTGACCCGGGACAGGGACACGAGCAGTACTTC. This gives the protein CATSDPGQGHEQYF.

V gene TRBV2 combines with J gene TRBJ2-4, with D perhaps given as TRBD1 or TRBD2 (5 bases each). Trimming removed 8 bases from V and 0 bases from J, with 5 bases in between. The CDR3 totals 12 residues. From germline, CDR1 is SNHLY and CDR2 FYNNEI. CDR3 loop: CASGTAKNIQYF. The CDR3 DNA sequence: TGTGCCAGCGGGACAGCCAAAAACATTCAGTACTTC.

The chain employs TRBV13 and TRBJ2-7; TRBD1 agrees at 9 bases. The CDR3 totals 15 residues. Trimming removed 5 bases from V and 7 bases from J; junction bases left unmatched: 12. Germline CDR1 is PRHDT and CDR2 is FYEKMQ (reference sequence). CDR3 in DNA: TGTGCCAGCAGCCAGGGGGACAGGGAACACAATGAGCAGTACTTC. Translation gives CASSQGDREHNEQYF. The full variable domain, completed using reference TRBV13 and TRBJ2-7, is AAGVIQSPRHLIKEKRETATLKCYPIPRHDTVYWYQQGPGQDPQFLISFYEKMQSDKGSIPDRFSAQQFSDYHSELNMSSLELGDSALYFCASSQGDREHNEQYFGPGTRLTVT.

This clonotype has just a few counts. This chain joins TRBV9 and TRBJ2-7; no definite D call. This CDR3 region has 13 residues. Trimming took off 1 base at V and 2 bases at J, with 7 bases between the two ends. The germline gives CDR1 SGDLS, CDR2 YYNGEE. The CDR3 loop reads CASSVQPAYEQYF. The CDR3 coding sequence is TGTGCCAGCAGCGTACAACCTGCCTACGAGCAGTACTTC. Full variable domain (outside the CDR3, taken from reference TRBV9 and TRBJ2-7): DSGVTQTPKHLITATGQRVTLRCSPRSGDLSVYWYQQSLDQGLQFLIQYYNGEERAKGNILERFSAQQFPDLHSELNLSSLELGDSALYFCASSVQPAYEQYFGPGTRLTVT.

V gene TRBV4-1 combines with J gene TRBJ2-4; the D call may be TRBD1 or TRBD2 (5 bases each). The CDR3 runs to 18 residues. Germline lookup yields CDR1 MGHRA and CDR2 YSYEKL. Trimming cost V 1 base and J 1 base, with 17 bases left between them. The chain's CDR3 is CASSQVGVLWGAKNIQYF. The CDR3 nucleotides are TGCGCCAGCAGCCAAGTAGGGGTTCTGTGGGGGGCCAAAAACATTCAGTACTTC.

The V and J genes are TRBV2 and TRBJ2-7; the D is unclear. CDR1 SNHLY and CDR2 FYNNEI come from the germline V gene. The CDR3 spans 16 residues. The V and J ends lost 8 bases and 3 bases respectively, with 23 bases between them. In DNA, the CDR3 is TGTGCCAGCTCTAATCCACATCGGTATATTTTCTACGAGCAGTACTTC. It codes for CASSNPHRYIFYEQYF.

V gene TRBV6-5 combines with J gene TRBJ2-5; 7 bases match TRBD1. The CDR3 is 14 amino acids. The germline V gene encodes CDR1 MNHEY and CDR2 SVGAGI. The V gene end was trimmed by 0 bases and the J gene end by 2 bases; junction bases not matched to a gene: 0. The CDR3 here is CASSYSGQQETQYF. Here the CDR3 DNA reads TGTGCCAGCAGTTACTCGGGACAGCAAGAGACCCAGTACTTC.

To note about this clonotype: One end of the junction varies from germline; a read error may be responsible. V is TRBV29-1 and J is TRBJ2-6; weak D call: TRBD1 (5 bases). The germline CDR1 and CDR2 sequences are SQVTM and ANQGSEA. The CDR3 sequence is 13 residues long. The CDR3 DNA follows: TGCAGCGTTGTACAGGCTGGGGCCAGCGTCCTGACTTTC. It specifies CSVVQAGASVLTF.

The chain combines TRBV7-9 with TRBJ1-2, with D maybe TRBD1 (5 bases). The germline V gene has CDR1 SEHNR and CDR2 FQNEAQ (reference sequence). V lost 4 bases and J 4 bases, leaving 13 bases between the germline ends. CDR3 length: 14 residues. The CDR3: CASSWGTDLYGYTF. The CDR3 nucleotides are TGTGCCAGCAGCTGGGGGACGGACCTCTATGGCTACACCTTC.

The chain is built from TRBV6-1 and TRBJ2-7; D is perhaps TRBD2 (6 bases). The length of the CDR3 is 13 residues. The germline CDR1 and CDR2 sequences are MNHNS and SASEGT. Trimming cost V 6 bases and J 0 bases, with 9 bases left between them. The CDR3 sequence is CASSEDYSYEQYF. The CDR3 nucleotides are TGTGCCAGCAGCGAGGACTACTCCTACGAGCAGTACTTC.